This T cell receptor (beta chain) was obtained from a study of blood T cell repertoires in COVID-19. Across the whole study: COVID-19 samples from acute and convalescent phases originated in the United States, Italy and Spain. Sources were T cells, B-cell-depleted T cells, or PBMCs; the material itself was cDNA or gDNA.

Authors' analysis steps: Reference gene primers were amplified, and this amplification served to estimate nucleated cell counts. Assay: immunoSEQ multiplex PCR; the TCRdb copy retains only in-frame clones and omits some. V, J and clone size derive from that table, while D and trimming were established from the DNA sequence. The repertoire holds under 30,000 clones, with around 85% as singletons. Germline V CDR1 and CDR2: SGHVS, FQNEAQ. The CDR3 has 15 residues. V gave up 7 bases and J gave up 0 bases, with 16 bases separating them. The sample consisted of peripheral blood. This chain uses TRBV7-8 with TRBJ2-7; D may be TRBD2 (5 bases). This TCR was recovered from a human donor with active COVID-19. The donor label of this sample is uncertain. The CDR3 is CASTLRDGSSYEQYF. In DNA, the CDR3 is TGTGCCAGCACCTTGAGGGATGGCAGCTCCTACGAGCAGTACTTC.